This TCR beta chain was found in a study of CD8+CD57+ T cells in acquired aplastic anemia. For the study at large: Sorted CD4+ plus CD8+ cells gave DNA averaging about 3.2 ug. Among healthy donors, CD4+ cells averaged approximately 10 million reads. Overall study results and limits: Overlapping CD8+ CDR3 repertoires of patients and controls contained twenty-nine shared sequences.

With regard to this clonotype: What it binds is not known.

Genomic DNA served as template for TCR beta VDJ and CDR3 profiling. TCRdb reanalysed the reads using MiXCR and keeps one entry per CDR3 protein. The sample yields some 150,000 distinct CDR3 sequences, 41% seen once. Germline values: CDR1 GTSNPN, CDR2 SVGIG (reference sequence). CDR3 length: 14 amino acids. The V gene lost 0 bases and the J gene lost 8 bases, with 13 bases spanning the gap. Sequencing was carried out using sorted CD4+, CD8+, or CD8+CD57+ T cells (not recorded which) from PBMCs. The TCR comes from a human donor in good health, serving as a control. The chain joins TRBV30 to TRBJ1-4; D is unclear. CDR3 residues: CAWSVLQLGEKLFF. The CDR3 nucleotides read TGTGCCTGGAGTGTATTACAACTTGGAGAAAAACTGTTTTTT.